Below, one TCR beta chain is given with its context. This clone appeared a single time. There is no known antigen for this receptor. No base-level quality is on record; no much larger clone is a single base apart. The sample is drawn from a study of cytomegalovirus exposure and HLA in healthy donors (TCRdb year 2017). In terms of the full investigation: An earlier analysis of 587 of the donors reported under 300 Gb of sequence data and 117 million unique TCR beta sequences obtained from about 179 million T cells. All discovery cohort repertoires had been generated on a single sequencing platform. High-throughput TCR immunosequencing, statistical association of individual TCRs with disease status, and machine learning were combined to predict cytomegalovirus infection status. A later genetic analysis used genome-wide SNP genotypes for 398 of the 666 donors, treating that subset as a discovery cohort. Rather than drawing on any new phenotypic data, the later analysis identified candidate immune exposures from TCR beta sequences and the way those sequences occurred across donors. A later analysis re-examined previously published TCR beta repertoires from roughly 650 donors and added high-resolution HLA genotyping to investigate patterns of TCR occurrence. The study was designed to test whether signatures of past pathogen exposure could be identified by cataloging public T cell receptors. Among the roughly 390 genotyped donors, approximately 77% belonged to the genetic ancestry cluster associated with self-reported Caucasian donors. Typing coverage differed by locus: A, B, C, DRB1 and DQB1 were typed in roughly 620-640 donors, DQA1 in 522, DPA1 in roughly 590, and DPB1 in 400 to 490. HLA typing covered class I and class II loci at four-digit resolution. Across approximately 400 genotyped donors of the cohort, an average of approximately 240,000 unique TCR beta nucleotide sequences per donor were sequenced, and roughly a sixth of those sequences were non-productive. To decide whether each TCR beta V gene segment behaved as functional or pseudogenic, an earlier analysis of some 600 of the donors relied on high-throughput TCR beta sequencing. In addition to the first cohort of several hundred subjects, a separate validation cohort of approximately 130 different subjects was used. Donor age, sex, ethnicity and CMV serostatus were compiled alongside the repertoire data. Around 320 gigabases of sequencing data and some 85 million unique TCR sequences were included in an early release covering about 700 HLA-typed donors. Using immunosequencing, the study profiled T cell repertoires from fewer than 850 subjects and related those repertoires to cytomegalovirus serostatus. A handful of DR-DQ haplotypes were handled as single units for association and clustering because linkage in the cohort was strong.

The library was obtained by the immunoSEQ multiplex PCR assay. For the multiplex PCR, a mixture combining 60 forward primers for TCR Vbeta segments and 13 reverse primers for TCR Jbeta segments was used. A multiplex PCR assay on genomic DNA amplified the CDR3 region of rearranged TCR beta genes. The Illumina HiSeq System was used to sequence the amplified TCR beta libraries as 87-base-pair reads. In the original analysis: A later analysis counted about 80 million unique TCR beta chains across the 650 to 800 repertoires, and about 10 million of these chains were shared by at least two donors. To remove PCR and sequencing errors, raw reads were error-corrected and collapsed into unique sequences using a nearest-neighbor algorithm that merged closely related sequences. V, D and J gene segments were assigned by aligning CDR3 sequences to IMGT reference sequences. For a sequence to be retained, at least a six-nucleotide match to both a V gene segment and a J gene segment was required. Rearrangements were classified as productive when the CDR3 lacked stop codons and remained in frame with V and J, and all other rearrangements were classified as non-productive. CDR3 was defined according to IMGT convention as the region running from the second conserved V-encoded cysteine to the conserved J-encoded phenylalanine. Sequences without an unambiguous match to a single V gene segment were excluded from the earlier analysis of 587 of the donors. An earlier analysis of a few hundred of the donors called V segments functional above 56.7% productive rearrangements and segregating when the between-donor standard deviation exceeded 5%. To diagnose cytomegalovirus status from the catalog of TCR beta chain sequences, a statistical classification framework was built. A later analysis assigned V and J genes by comparing TCR nucleotide sequences with IMGT/GENE-DB human TR gene sequences. Using the TCRdist pipeline, a later analysis assigned CDR3 sequences along with most-parsimonious VDJ recombination scenarios. In a later analysis, each TCR beta chain was defined by its CDR3 amino acid sequence together with its V-gene family, and reads lacking a unique V-gene family were excluded. As a way to deal with suspected cross-contamination and a sequencing artifact, a later analysis dropped 450 to 600 nucleotide sequences that were highly shared and had low generation probability. In a later analysis, a clonal expansion index for each public chain was calculated from normalized within-repertoire ranks of inferred template counts. A later analysis computed generation probabilities with a VDJ recombination model fitted to out-of-frame rearrangements, and checked the results against IGoR. A later analysis scored TCR-TCR, TCR-HLA and TCR-CMV co-occurrence with hypergeometric tests, applying a repertoire-size bias correction to TCR pairs. A later analysis estimated false discovery rates by permuting HLA or CMV assignments 20 times. In a later analysis, co-occurring TCRs were grouped using DBSCAN, with TCRdist sequence similarity added in when clustering inside HLA-allele-positive subsets. Co-occurrence clustering excluded repertoires with fewer than 30,000 or more than 120,000 public chains, plus five with anomalous nucleotide sharing. TCRdb took this table from immuneACCESS and kept in-frame rearrangements with V and J called. Such tables lack part of the clones; where checked against another copy, unresolved V genes explain under half of the gap, and the rest is unexplained. The DNA gave D and trimming, while V, J and clone size come from that table. The sample profile shows over 150,000 clones; roughly 76% of them were found once. The top ten hold about 1.9% of the sample.

In the germline V gene (reference sequence), CDR1 corresponds to LNHDA and CDR2 to SQIVND. V sheds 7 bases and J sheds 1 base, leaving 12 bases between their ends. Spanning cysteine to phenylalanine, the CDR3 consists of 14 amino acids. Only the CDR3 portion is preserved as DNA: 42 bases, with reading frame beginning at the first base. Study-level results and caveats: A cluster of highly shared sequence variants was judged likely to represent a technical artifact of the sequencing pipeline. In an earlier analysis of 587 of the donors, most TCR beta V segments appeared in productive rearrangements about 87% or about 30% of the time, broadly matching IMGT annotations. When HLA alleles, especially DR and DQ, strongly co-occurred, attributing TCR associations to individual alleles was difficult. Only TCR beta chains were sequenced in this cohort, and the absence of alpha or paired-chain data limited detectable features. Some IMGT-functional V segments, including TRBV6-2 and TRBV6-3, could not be told apart with the 87-base-pair reads, so those segments were excluded. A few of the identified cytomegalovirus-associated TCR beta chains were confirmed in vitro to be specific for cytomegalovirus antigens. Correlated functional status among segregating V segments might be attributable to linkage disequilibrium, but an unknown experimental factor could not be ruled out. Immune exposure information for the cohort was limited to CMV serostatus. In both the original and validation cohorts, the classifier was reported to diagnose cytomegalovirus status with high specificity and sensitivity. It was suggested by the authors that the approach could potentially be generalized to other disease states and immunological phenotypes. According to a later analysis, most CMV-associated TCR beta chains appeared to be HLA-restricted, and the HLA associations seemed to be driven largely by CMV exposure. Because some donors lacked HLA typing at each locus, the association tests relied only on the typed subset. Because counts were too low, more than 15 rarely observed V segments, including chromosome 9 orphons, were excluded from the earlier analysis of under 650 of the donors. In a later analysis, the rate of TCR association differed among HLA loci, with DRB1 alleles having the most associated TCRs and HLA-C alleles having the fewest. An association between a missense DCLRE1C variant and V-gene and J-gene trimming of TCR beta chains was found in a later genetic analysis and replicated in an independent cohort. A further reported finding was that TCR beta sequences accurately predicted the HLA-A and HLA-B alleles for most subjects in the first cohort. In a later analysis, HLA-associated TCR beta chains were found to be more clonally expanded and to have lower generation probabilities than equally common non-associated chains. At a false discovery rate of 0.05, a later analysis linked 16,951 TCR beta sequences to specific HLA alleles. Most TCR sequences were observed very rarely across donors, whereas some public TCRs were present in many individuals. In the study, around 150 TCR beta chains were listed as associated with cytomegalovirus. Sequencing depth was assumed to be roughly uniform across donors in the presence/absence analyses, though that assumption may not hold. In a later analysis, several top co-occurrence clusters were reported to appear linked to parvovirus B19, influenza, CMV and Epstein-Barr virus. A later genetic analysis reported fewer N-insertions in productive TCRs among donors in an Asian-associated ancestry cluster than the roughly 640-donor mean.

In total, around 600 healthy bone marrow donors made up the cohort. Cohort members were all nominally healthy when sampled, although unrecorded immune exposures were likely present. CMV serostatus was recorded as positive for about 310 and negative for about 50% of the 666 cohort members, whereas no CMV serostatus was recorded for the donor in question. A peripheral blood sample was provided by each donor, and peripheral blood mononuclear cells were used for TCR beta sequencing. The Qiagen DNeasy Blood Extraction Kit was used to extract genomic DNA from the blood cell samples. The receptor was isolated from a human donor in good health. This receptor chain uses TRBV19 and TRBJ2-3; a tentative D call is TRBD2 (5 bases match). The sequenced material came from PBMCs. The encoded CDR3 is CASTSTRGTDTQYF. The DNA reads as follows: TGTGCCAGTACAAGTACTAGGGGCACAGATACGCAGTATTTT.